One sample yielded the 29 T cell receptor beta chains listed below, sequenced in a study of blood T cell repertoires in COVID-19 (dated by TCRdb to 2019 to 2021). The method behind the library was the immunoSEQ multiplex PCR assay. In TCRdb, the immuneACCESS table is reduced to in-frame sequences with V and J assigned. These tables do not hold every clone; where another copy was compared, an unresolved V gene accounts for under half, and the others remain unexplained. This sample gives more than 300,000 clones in total; about nine tenths of them show up just once. Around 4% of the sample is in the top ten clones. Material for sequencing was PBMCs or T cells enriched from blood (not recorded which). The receptor set was obtained from a man aged 25-45 years who had recovered from COVID-19.

The chain uses TRBV6-2 or TRBV6-3 and TRBJ2-5; TRBD2 is a possible D gene (6 bases). The CDR3 has 14 residues. V lost 2 bases and J 5 bases, leaving 12 bases between the germline ends. CDR1 MNHEY and CDR2 SVGEGT come from the germline V gene. The CDR3 region has the DNA TGTGCCAGCAGTTACACCGGGAGATCGGAGACCCAGTACTTC. It specifies CASSYTGRSETQYF.

The J gene is TRBJ2-3, the V gene TRBV7-9; D is perhaps TRBD1 (5 bases). Germline V gene data show CDR1 as SEHNR and CDR2 as FQNEAQ (reference sequence). Trimming shortened V by 4 bases and J by 4 bases, and 12 bases separated the two germline ends. CDR3 length equals 14 residues. The CDR3 protein is CASSSRQGPDTQYF. DNA of the CDR3: TGTGCCAGCAGCTCAAGGCAGGGCCCAGATACGCAGTATTTT.

The chain carries TRBV5-8 and TRBJ2-3; maybe TRBD2 (5 bases). The CDR3 loop spans 14 amino acids. The germline V gene has CDR1 SGHTS and CDR2 YDEGEE. V was shortened by 1 base and J by 6 bases, with 12 bases between the two germline ends. CDR3 amino acids: CASSLRGAYDTQYF. The CDR3 coding sequence is TGTGCCAGCAGCTTGCGGGGTGCGTACGATACGCAGTATTTT.

V and J are TRBV5-1 and TRBJ1-2; 7 bases map to TRBD1. The ends lost 0 bases at V and 2 bases at J; junction bases unmatched: 1. From germline, CDR1 is SGHRS and CDR2 YFSETQ. This CDR3 comprises 14 residues. CDR3 region: CASSLEGQNYGYTF. For the CDR3, the DNA is TGCGCCAGCAGCTTGGAGGGACAGAACTATGGCTACACCTTC.

CDR3 residues: CASSRSDNRDGYTF. CDR3 coding DNA: TGCGCCAGCAGCCGGTCAGACAACAGGGACGGCTACACCTTC. The chain carries TRBV5-1 and TRBJ1-2; D perhaps matches TRBD1 (6 bases). The V end lost 4 bases, the J end lost 8 bases, and 18 bases lay between the germline ends. There are 14 residues in the CDR3. Germline CDR1 reads SGHRS; CDR2 reads YFSETQ.

This chain connects TRBV4-1 to TRBJ2-6; TRBD1 is a possible D gene (6 bases). Germline assignment: CDR1 MGHRA and CDR2 YSYEKL. CDR3 length equals 17 residues. Trimming pared 1 base from V and 3 bases from J, leaving 13 bases between. CDR3 bases: TGCGCCAGCAGCCAAGTCCTAGGGGGAAGTGGGGCCAACGTCCTGACTTTC. Its protein product is CASSQVLGGSGANVLTF.

The chain couples TRBV7-9 to TRBJ1-6; perhaps TRBD1 as D (5 bases). The CDR3 length is 14 residues. Germline CDR1 SEHNR, CDR2 FQNEAQ (reference sequence). V lost 3 bases, J lost 10 bases, and 13 bases lay in between. Written as DNA, the CDR3 is TGTGCCAGCAGCTTCCCAGGGACTGAGTCACCCCTCCACTTT. Its translation: CASSFPGTESPLHF.

The CDR3 DNA follows: TGTGCCATCAGTGAGGTCGGGGGGGAGGTGCAGTACTTC. Translation: CAISEVGGEVQYF. The chain uses TRBV10-3 and TRBJ2-7, with TRBD2 identical over 8 bases. CDR3 length equals 13 residues. CDR1 is ENHRY, CDR2 SYGVKD, per germline. After removal of 2 bases from V and 9 bases from J, the junction contained 6 bases not matched to a gene.

The chain uses TRBV19 and TRBJ1-3; 7 nucleotides line up with TRBD1. J lost 0 bases, V lost 7 bases, and 6 bases had no gene match. Germline CDR1 is LNHDA and CDR2 is SQIVND (reference sequence). The CDR3 is 15 residues long. CDR3 protein: CASIWTGASGNTIYF. The CDR3, as DNA: TGTGCCAGTATATGGACAGGAGCCTCTGGAAACACCATATATTTT.

This clone appeared a single time. The chain joins TRBV5-1 to TRBJ2-1; 11 positions match TRBD2. The CDR3 is made up of 20 amino acids. The germline CDR1 and CDR2 sequences are SGHRS and YFSETQ. The ends lost 4 bases at V and 4 bases at J; junction bases unmatched: 19. The CDR3 DNA reads TGCGCCAGCAGCAAGGACCAGGGATTTACGACTAGCGGGGTATACAATGAGCAGTTCTTC. Translated, it gives CASSKDQGFTTSGVYNEQFF.

The chain recombines TRBV28 with TRBJ1-2; a possible D gene is TRBD1 (5 bases). In germline, CDR1 is MDHEN, CDR2 SYDVKM. V was trimmed by 2 bases and J by 8 bases, leaving 12 bases between them. CDR3 length: 13 residues. CDR3 protein: CASSLAREGGYTF. CDR3 nucleotide sequence: TGTGCCAGCAGTTTAGCCAGGGAGGGGGGCTACACCTTC.

The chain has TRBV5-1 and TRBJ1-1; D remains ambiguous. In germline, CDR1 is SGHRS, CDR2 YFSETQ. The ends were cut back, 0 bases at V and 6 bases at J, with 15 bases in the middle. This CDR3 region has 15 residues. In nucleotides, the CDR3 is TGCGCCAGCAGCTTGGGGTTTTTCGAGGGCCCTGAAGCTTTCTTT. It codes for CASSLGFFEGPEAFF.

V and J are TRBV30 and TRBJ1-1; TRBD1 agrees at 7 bases. The J segment lost 1 base and the V segment lost 5 bases, leaving 10 bases of the junction unmatched. Germline V lookup: CDR1 GTSNPN, CDR2 SVGIG (reference sequence). The length of the CDR3 is 15 residues. CDR3 coding DNA: TGTGCCTGGCTCCCGGGACAGACGGAGAACACTGAAGCTTTCTTT. The encoded protein is CAWLPGQTENTEAFF.

V is TRBV3-1 (or the pseudogene TRBV3-2) and J is TRBJ1-5; possibly TRBD1 for D (6 bases). Germline CDR1 and CDR2: LGHDT and YNNKEL (reference sequence). CDR3 size: 14 residues. The V end was cut by 3 bases, the J end by 3 bases, with 9 bases between. CDR3 sequence reads: CASSQRGSNQPQHF. The CDR3 DNA is TGTGCCAGCAGCCAGAGGGGGTCCAATCAGCCCCAGCATTTT.

This rearrangement joins TRBV20-1 to TRBJ1-2; unclear D gene. Looked up from germline, CDR1 is DFQATT and CDR2 is SNEGSKA (reference sequence). V gave up 5 bases and J gave up 8 bases, with 12 bases separating them. This CDR3 has 11 amino acids. The CDR3 sequence: CSAGIAEGYTF. As DNA, the CDR3 is TGCAGTGCTGGAATCGCGGAAGGCTACACCTTC.

The chain uses TRBV18 and TRBJ2-1, with 8 bases that match TRBD2. CDR3 length: 17 residues. V lost 0 bases, J lost 6 bases, and 10 bases stayed unmatched. Germline assignment: CDR1 KGHSH and CDR2 LQKENI. The CDR3: CASSPPSPGLGSNEQFF. In DNA, the CDR3 is TGTGCCAGCTCACCACCCTCACCGGGACTAGGCTCCAATGAGCAGTTCTTC.

About this clone: The sample holds other DNA sequences that translate to the same CDR3. The chain couples TRBV6-5 to TRBJ2-6, with D possibly being TRBD1 (5 bases). Germline CDR1 reads MNHEY; CDR2 reads SVGAGI. Trimming left V 4 bases short and J 1 base short, with 8 bases between. The CDR3 runs to 15 residues. The CDR3 bases are TGTGCCAGCAGTTCCCAGGGTTCTGGGGCCAACGTCCTGACTTTC. Translating it yields CASSSQGSGANVLTF.

The rearrangement uses TRBV24-1 and TRBJ2-3, with 10 positions matching TRBD1. V was clipped by 4 bases and J by 7 bases; unmatched bases: 10. The CDR3 runs to 16 residues. Germline V gene sequence: CDR1 KGHDR, CDR2 SFDVKD. Here the CDR3 reads CATSEARDRGGNTQYF. The CDR3 coding sequence is TGTGCCACCAGTGAAGCCCGGGACAGGGGAGGAAATACGCAGTATTTT.

This clone was observed a single time. The chain recombines TRBV10-1 with TRBJ2-4, with D possibly TRBD2 on 5 matching bases. Germline-derived CDR1 and CDR2 are WNHNN and SYGVQD (reference sequence). Trimming removed 0 bases at V and 2 bases at J, with 11 bases between. This CDR3 contains 16 residues. The DNA of the CDR3 is TGCGCCAGCAGTGAGTCGCTGGAGGTAACCAAAAACATTCAGTACTTC. Encoded protein: CASSESLEVTKNIQYF.

The chain's CDR3 is CATSGPELGLGGELFF. CDR3 DNA: TGTGCCACCAGCGGACCTGAACTAGGGCTAGGCGGGGAGCTGTTTTTT. The chain couples TRBV15 to TRBJ2-2, with a weak D call TRBD2 (5 bases). Germline values: CDR1 LNHNV, CDR2 YYDKDF (reference sequence). V lost 5 bases, J lost 7 bases, and 20 bases lay in between. The CDR3 has 16 residues.

The genes are TRBV9 and TRBJ2-1; 11 nucleotides line up with TRBD2. CDR1 SGDLS and CDR2 YYNGEE come from the germline V gene. CDR3 length equals 16 residues. V shed 2 bases, J shed 8 bases, and the junction held 9 bases outside the gene matches. CDR3: CASSVLGSGGAHEQFF. CDR3 coding DNA: TGTGCCAGCAGCGTCCTTGGTAGCGGGGGGGCCCATGAGCAGTTCTTC.

The chain carries TRBV12-5 and TRBJ2-3; 9 bases are a match to TRBD2. Trimming at V came to 4 bases and at J to 2 bases, leaving 7 bases not matched to a gene. From germline, CDR1 is LGHNT and CDR2 FRNRAP. The CDR3 has 16 residues. The CDR3 DNA follows: TGTGCTAGTGGTTCGCGACTAGCGGTACTCACAGATACGCAGTATTTT. It yields the protein CASGSRLAVLTDTQYF.

This clone came up once. J is TRBJ1-2 and V is TRBV6-2 or TRBV6-3; possibly TRBD1 for D (6 bases). CDR1 MNHEY and CDR2 SVGEGT come from the germline V gene. The CDR3 sequence is 17 residues long. V lost 5 bases, J lost 3 bases, and 22 bases lay in between. The CDR3 loop is CASSTSGRGQAYYGYTF. In DNA, the CDR3 is TGTGCCAGCAGTACCTCGGGGAGGGGACAAGCTTACTATGGCTACACCTTC.

The rearrangement joins TRBV6-5 to TRBJ2-5; D uncertain. Germline V gene data show CDR1 as MNHEY and CDR2 as SVGAGI. CDR3 length: 13 residues. Deletions cut 10 bases from V and 0 bases from J, with 12 bases between. The CDR3 is CATTRTDQETQYF. The CDR3 DNA reads TGTGCCACCACTCGAACGGACCAAGAGACCCAGTACTTC.

The chain links TRBV30 to TRBJ2-2; TRBD1 might be the D (6 bases). The germline V gene encodes CDR1 GTSNPN and CDR2 SVGIG (reference sequence). V was shortened by 7 bases and J by 9 bases, with 18 bases between the two germline ends. There are 13 residues in the CDR3. CDR3 DNA sequence: TGTGCCTACCCATCGGCAGGGGACCGGGAGCTGTTTTTT. This gives the protein CAYPSAGDRELFF. Together with reference TRBV30 and TRBJ2-2, the CDR3 gives the full variable domain: SQTIHQWPATLVQPVGSPLSLECTVEGTSNPNLYWYRQAAGRGLQLLFYSVGIGQISSEVPQNLSASRPQDRQFILSSKKLLLSDSGFYLCAYPSAGDRELFFGEGSRLTVL.

This rearrangement joins TRBV7-9 to TRBJ1-5; D not certain. Germline CDR1 reads SEHNR; CDR2 reads FQNEAQ (reference sequence). CDR3 length: 15 residues. Trimming removed 3 bases from V and 2 bases from J, with 11 bases in between. Written as DNA, the CDR3 is TGTGCCAGCAGCTTGGAGGGAGGCGGCAATCAGCCCCAGCATTTT. Protein product: CASSLEGGGNQPQHF. Looking up the rest from reference TRBV7-9 and TRBJ1-5 gives the full variable domain: DTGVSQNPRHKITKRGQNVTFRCDPISEHNRLYWYRQTLGQGPEFLTYFQNEAQLEKSRLLSDRFSAERPKGSFSTLEIQRTEQGDSAMYLCASSLEGGGNQPQHFGDGTRLSIL.

The chain uses TRBV21-1 and TRBJ2-7; no DNA check was done on the table's D call, TRBD1. TRBV21-1 is a listed pseudogene. The CDR3 contains 15 residues. CDR3 sequence reads: CASSKDYRGQVEQYF. The CDR3 DNA follows: TGTGCCAGCAGCAAAGATTACAGGGGGCAGGTCGAGCAGTACTTC.

The CDR3: CASSARSYNEQFF. CDR3 nucleotide sequence: TGTGCCAGCAGCGCGCGTTCCTACAATGAGCAGTTCTTC. This chain connects TRBV9 to TRBJ2-1; D unresolved. Trimming cost V 3 bases and J 1 base, with 5 bases left between them. The CDR3 runs 13 residues. CDR1 is SGDLS, CDR2 YYNGEE, per germline.

The genes are TRBV11-2 and TRBJ2-5, with D uncertain. The CDR3 runs to 14 residues. Trimming removed 5 bases from V and 4 bases from J, with 14 bases in between. Looked up from germline, CDR1 is SGHAT and CDR2 is FQNNGV. Written as DNA, the CDR3 is TGTGCCAGCAGCCGGCCGGAGAACCCAGAGACCCAGTACTTC. The encoded protein is CASSRPENPETQYF.